A selection of T cell receptor beta chains follows, all from one sample in a study of blood T cell repertoires in COVID-19. The data were produced by immunoSEQ multiplex PCR, yet TCRdb's version contains in-frame clones alone and is incomplete. This sample yields about 270,000 clones, of which around four fifths are seen a single time; around 3.9% belongs to the top ten. Sequenced material: peripheral blood. These receptors came from a woman in her 50s with active or convalescent COVID-19. Both conserved end residues are part of each CDR3. A D gene is named only where the DNA matches it firmly. Only part of the rows carry a size: once, few, many, or a class if the clone is expanded.

v_call,clone_size,j_call,d_call,cdr3_aa
TRBV19,-,TRBJ2-2,TRBD2,CASSIGGVNTGELFF
TRBV19,-,TRBJ2-1,TRBD2,CASTGRAGGYNEQFF
TRBV12-3/TRBV12-4,once,TRBJ1-3,-,CASSPFDTIYF
TRBV7-8,-,TRBJ1-1,-,CASSLVGDTEAFF
TRBV19,-,TRBJ1-2,TRBD1,CASSAGQGGDIGGYGYTF
TRBV5-6,-,TRBJ2-3,-,CASSLSGTQYF
TRBV9,-,TRBJ2-1,TRBD2,CASSPGLVGEQFF
TRBV18,once,TRBJ1-1,TRBD1,CASSGQGATEAFF
TRBV6-1,-,TRBJ2-1,TRBD2,CASSGRGGRARNEQFF
TRBV7-3,-,TRBJ2-1,-,CASSLFGGTYNEQFF
TRBV27,-,TRBJ2-3,-,CASSPLRGSLDTQYF
TRBV2,-,TRBJ1-6,-,CASNLDSRVLSPLHF
TRBV24-1,-,TRBJ2-1,TRBD1,CATSDPGQGHEQFF
TRBV5-1,-,TRBJ2-7,TRBD2,CASSVGLADSYEQYF
TRBV7-8,-,TRBJ2-3,TRBD2,CASSPRLLSGRVTDTQYF
TRBV28,once,TRBJ2-3,TRBD2,CASRPGRGLFQDTQYF
TRBV11-1,-,TRBJ2-1,TRBD2,CASSLGLAVYNEQFF
TRBV29-1,-,TRBJ2-1,TRBD2,CSVLGSGKLLGDEQFF
TRBV7-6,-,TRBJ2-1,TRBD2,CASSLFIAGDNEQFF
TRBV9,-,TRBJ1-3,-,CASSVGPPPGNTIYF
TRBV27,-,TRBJ2-1,-,CASSFPRSEQFF
TRBV19,-,TRBJ1-1,-,CASTHTSNTEAFF
TRBV28,-,TRBJ2-2,-,CASIHGGDNTGELFF
TRBV7-8,-,TRBJ2-1,-,CASSLERVISYNEQFF
TRBV4-1,-,TRBJ2-1,TRBD2,CASSQNRLAGLYNEQFF